The TCR beta chain described here comes from a study of blood T cell repertoires in COVID-19. Study as a whole: Specimens from acute and convalescent COVID-19 originated in the United States, Italy and Spain. The cDNA or gDNA used as material had been derived from T cells, B-cell-depleted T cells, or PBMCs.

This clone was found a few times. Germline V gene data show CDR1 as SGHRS and CDR2 as YFSETQ. The CDR3 consists of 14 residues. With 5 bases clipped from V and 0 bases from J, the junction kept 4 bases outside the gene matches. Authors' analysis steps: Counts of nucleated cells, estimated from reference gene primer amplification, were obtained. Sequenced by immunoSEQ multiplex PCR; TCRdb stores in-frame clones only, minus some. For V, J and clone size, that table is used; D and trimming come from the DNA. The data contain about 110,000 clones, about four fifths of them seen just once; the ten biggest clones take up about 4%.

This chain links TRBV5-1 with TRBJ2-7; 8 nucleotides line up with TRBD1. The TCR was taken from a woman in her 70s with acute or convalescent COVID-19. The sequencing input was peripheral blood. The CDR3 DNA follows: TGCGCCAGCAGAAGACAGGGGAGCTCCTACGAGCAGTACTTC. It specifies CASRRQGSSYEQYF.